One and the same sample provided the 2 T cell receptor beta chains below, sequenced in a study of blood T cell repertoires in COVID-19. The assay was immunoSEQ multiplex PCR, and TCRdb's table has in-frame clones only and misses some. The table has roughly 80,000 clones, around 80% seen once. Input material: peripheral blood. These receptor sequences come from a man in his fifties or sixties with active or convalescent COVID-19.

DNA for the CDR3: TGTGCCAGCAGTTACCCAGGGACAGGGGTATGGGGGAGCAATCAGCCCCAGCATTTT. This gives the protein CASSYPGTGVWGSNQPQHF. This chain uses TRBV6-2 or TRBV6-3 with TRBJ1-5; 10 bases match TRBD1. Trimming took 2 bases from V and 1 from J; bases not matched to a gene: 11. In germline, CDR1 is MNHEY, CDR2 SVGEGT. This CDR3 has 19 amino acids.

The chain couples TRBV3-1 (or the pseudogene TRBV3-2) to TRBJ2-4; 8 positions match TRBD2. Looked up from germline, CDR1 is LGHDT and CDR2 is YNNKEL (reference sequence). This CDR3 is 13 amino acids long. With 8 bases clipped from V and 8 bases from J, the junction kept 8 bases outside the gene matches. The CDR3 nucleotides are TGTGCCAGCTCAACGGGAGGGGCGGACATTCAGTACTTC. Encoded protein: CASSTGGADIQYF.